Listed below are T cell receptor beta chains from one sample, sequenced in a study of monozygotic twins with inflammatory bowel disease. From the 5' RACE reads, TCRdb lists one entry per CDR3 protein and no DNA. The sample has about 210,000 distinct CDR3 sequences; the top ten hold 1.6%. Sequenced: blood. The source is a human donor with ulcerative colitis or Crohn's disease, or a healthy co-twin of an affected twin (not recorded which). CDR3s include the opening cysteine and the closing phenylalanine or tryptophan. Fields, in order: V gene, J gene, CDR3 protein.

V: TRBV4-1; J: TRBJ2-3; CDR3: CASSPRESGVGADTQYF
V: TRBV27; J: TRBJ2-1; CDR3: CASSLVPRNYNEQFF
V: TRBV12-3/TRBV12-4; J: TRBJ1-6; CDR3: CASSLSTVNSPLHF
V: TRBV5-6; J: TRBJ1-1; CDR3: CASSLDRDGSDTEAFF
V: TRBV7-2; J: TRBJ2-5; CDR3: CASSPQGRFQETQYF
V: TRBV20-1; J: TRBJ2-7; CDR3: CSAKGRGFSYEQYF
V: TRBV20-1; J: TRBJ2-5; CDR3: CSASGVREVLARETQYF
V: TRBV29-1; J: TRBJ1-2; CDR3: CSVTPTGQGEYGYTF
V: TRBV3-1; J: TRBJ2-3; CDR3: CASSPRLGLLDTQYF
V: TRBV7-2; J: TRBJ2-1; CDR3: CASGSGRGFRGEQFF
V: TRBV20-1; J: TRBJ2-3; CDR3: CSARDPSGGTTDTQYF
V: TRBV7-9; J: TRBJ2-5; CDR3: CASSQDREETQYF
V: TRBV20-1; J: TRBJ1-5; CDR3: CSASKGTLNQPQHF
V: TRBV20-1; J: TRBJ1-2; CDR3: CSAQEGWGGNNGYTF
V: TRBV12-3/TRBV12-4; J: TRBJ2-5; CDR3: CASSLPDTQETQYF
V: TRBV20-1; J: TRBJ2-7; CDR3: CSARVGSLDYEQYF
V: TRBV3-1; J: TRBJ2-5; CDR3: CASSRGGTKKETQYF
V: TRBV12-3/TRBV12-4; J: TRBJ2-7; CDR3: CASSLTSGTFYEQYF
V: TRBV6-2/TRBV6-3; J: TRBJ2-7; CDR3: CASSYSTSRGARVPTNSYEQYF
V: TRBV20-1; J: TRBJ1-5; CDR3: CSAIRTGTGYQPQHF
V: TRBV20-1; J: TRBJ2-7; CDR3: CSAKRLSGLDEQYF
V: TRBV20-1; J: TRBJ2-1; CDR3: CSAITSGGMNEQFF
V: TRBV12-3/TRBV12-4; J: TRBJ2-2; CDR3: CASSLVGAGELFF
V: TRBV5-1; J: TRBJ1-1; CDR3: CASSLGPTGGTEAFF
V: TRBV20-1; J: TRBJ2-2; CDR3: CSARAQGALTGELFF
V: TRBV12-3/TRBV12-4; J: TRBJ2-6; CDR3: CASSSRGIGANVLTF
V: TRBV29-1; J: TRBJ2-5; CDR3: CSLQAGDQETQYF
V: TRBV7-6; J: TRBJ2-5; CDR3: CASSLPSEAGGSEETQYF
V: TRBV29-1; J: TRBJ2-1; CDR3: CSVISGGGMGEQFF
V: TRBV20-1; J: TRBJ1-1; CDR3: CSAPKDLNTEAFF
V: TRBV12-3/TRBV12-4; J: TRBJ1-1; CDR3: CASSPGQGVWMNTEAFF
V: TRBV7-6; J: TRBJ1-1; CDR3: CASSFTKNTEAFF
V: TRBV5-1; J: TRBJ2-7; CDR3: CASSSQGSVYEQYF
V: TRBV7-9; J: TRBJ2-2; CDR3: CASGFANTGELFF
V: TRBV5-1; J: TRBJ1-5; CDR3: CASSPQGESNQPQHF
V: TRBV20-1; J: TRBJ2-3; CDR3: CSASRGVGDTQYF
V: TRBV5-1; J: TRBJ2-1; CDR3: CASSLAPQGAEQFF
V: TRBV28; J: TRBJ1-1; CDR3: CASSSPHSGTGAEAFF
V: TRBV6-5; J: TRBJ2-3; CDR3: CASSYSISGGSFF
V: TRBV3-1; J: TRBJ2-3; CDR3: CASSQPDGGQYF
V: TRBV12-3/TRBV12-4; J: TRBJ1-6; CDR3: CASRDRLNNSPLHF
V: TRBV5-1; J: TRBJ1-2; CDR3: CASSSKTLTANYGYTF